Below, 18 T cell receptor beta chains from the same sample are listed, as sequenced in a study of blood T cells in healthy people across ages. For the second PCR, which ran for about 7 to 11 cycles, a sample-barcoded 5' primer and a J-beta primer mix were used. Each CDR3 protein is one row after TCRdb ran MiXCR on the 5' RACE reads. The table has roughly 1,800,000 distinct CDR3 sequences, 49% seen once. The sample consisted of blood. These TCRs come from a woman between 35 and 50 years old in good health.

The chain couples TRBV7-2 to TRBJ2-5, with D maybe TRBD1 (6 bases). The CDR3 spans 15 residues. Germline V gene data show CDR1 as SGHTA and CDR2 as FQGNSA. The V end was cut by 3 bases, the J end by 2 bases, with 13 bases between. The CDR3 is CASSFLRGTQETQYF. The CDR3 DNA follows: TGTGCCAGCAGCTTCCTCCGAGGGACACAAGAGACCCAGTACTTC. Together with reference TRBV7-2 and TRBJ2-5, the CDR3 gives the full variable domain: GAGVSQSPSNKVTEKGKDVELRCDPISGHTALYWYRQSLGQGLEFLIYFQGNSAPDKSGLPSDRFSAERTGGSVSTLTIQRTQQEDSAVYLCASSFLRGTQETQYFGPGTRLLVL.

The chain combines TRBV5-5 with TRBJ1-2; D remains ambiguous. Trimming took off 0 bases at V and 1 base at J, with 7 bases between the two ends. The CDR3 sequence is 14 residues long. The germline gives CDR1 SGHKS, CDR2 YYEKEE (reference sequence). This CDR3 is CASSLEGFNYGYTF. CDR3 nucleotide sequence: TGTGCCAGCAGCTTGGAGGGATTTAACTATGGCTACACCTTC.

In regard to this clonotype: A much larger clone lies a single base off, so this may be a read error. The genes are TRBV12-3 or TRBV12-4 and TRBJ2-1; 7 positions match TRBD1. The CDR3 spans 14 residues. Losses at the gene ends were 7 bases for V and 2 bases for J; bases not matched to a gene: 5. The CDR3 loop is CASIPGTAYNEQFF. In nucleotides, the CDR3 is TGTGCCAGCATCCCCGGGACAGCCTACAATGAGCAGTTCTTC.

A word on this clonotype: The junction departs from germline at one end; a sequencing error may be responsible. This chain connects TRBV7-3 to TRBJ2-1; the D gene could be TRBD1 or TRBD2 (6 bases each). The CDR3 runs 13 residues. CDR1 is SGHTA, CDR2 FQGTGA, per germline. CDR3 DNA: TGTGCCGGCAGCTTAACGAGGGGGGATGAGCAGTTCTTC. It is translated as CAGSLTRGDEQFF.

The gene calls are TRBV20-1 and TRBJ1-2; 8 nucleotides match TRBD1. With V trimmed by 6 bases and J by 8 bases, 11 bases remained unmatched. This CDR3 comprises 13 residues. CDR1 is DFQATT, CDR2 SNEGSKA, per germline (reference sequence). The CDR3 bases are TGCAGTGCAACGGACAGGGAGGTTACCGGCTACACCTTC. Translating it yields CSATDREVTGYTF.

This clonotype was counted between two and nine times. The gene calls are TRBV27 and TRBJ2-3, with 9 bases that match TRBD2. The ends lost 3 bases at V and 4 bases at J; junction bases unmatched: 5. This CDR3 region has 15 residues. Germline-derived CDR1 and CDR2 are MNHEY and SMNVEV (reference sequence). The CDR3 sequence: CASSFAGGRADTQYF. In DNA form, the CDR3 reads TGTGCCAGCAGTTTCGCGGGGGGGCGTGCAGATACGCAGTATTTT.

The chain joins TRBV7-2 to TRBJ2-5; D is possibly TRBD1 (6 bases). The V gene's germline CDR1 is SGHTA and CDR2 FQGNSA. This CDR3 has 12 residues. Trimming removed 5 bases from V and 6 bases from J, with 10 bases in between. The CDR3 DNA sequence: TGTGCCAGCAGCCCCAGGGGTCAGACCCAGTACTTC. Protein: CASSPRGQTQYF. Full variable domain (rest looked up from reference TRBV7-2 and TRBJ2-5): GAGVSQSPSNKVTEKGKDVELRCDPISGHTALYWYRQSLGQGLEFLIYFQGNSAPDKSGLPSDRFSAERTGGSVSTLTIQRTQQEDSAVYLCASSPRGQTQYFGPGTRLLVL.

This clonotype was counted a few times. At one end, the junction sequence differs from germline, possibly due to a read error. In DNA form, the CDR3 reads TGTGCCAGCAGCTTAGGTGCAGATACGCGGTATTTT. This encodes CASSLGADTRYF. The V and J genes are TRBV7-2 and TRBJ2-3, with D unresolved. CDR3 size: 12 residues. Germline loops: CDR1 SGHTA, CDR2 FQGNSA.

This clonotype was seen only a few times. The chain uses TRBV2 and TRBJ2-1, with TRBD2 matching over 12 bases. Germline values: CDR1 SNHLY, CDR2 FYNNEI. CDR3 length: 16 residues. V lost 8 bases and J lost 2; bases outside the gene matches: 7. The CDR3 DNA sequence: TGTGCCAGCCAGACTAGCGGGGGCTCCCCCTACAATGAGCAGTTCTTC. It specifies CASQTSGGSPYNEQFF.

This chain connects TRBV4-1 to TRBJ2-3; maybe TRBD1 (5 bases). The CDR3 length is 17 residues. CDR1 and CDR2 from the germline V gene are MGHRA and YSYEKL. Trimming took off 0 bases at V and 2 bases at J, with 15 bases between the two ends. This CDR3 is CASSQDLIGASTDTQYF. In DNA, the CDR3 is TGCGCCAGCAGCCAAGATCTTATAGGGGCCTCCACAGATACGCAGTATTTT.

V gene TRBV29-1 combines with J gene TRBJ1-2; perhaps TRBD1 as D (5 bases). The ends were cut back, 6 bases at V and 1 base at J, with 15 bases in the middle. The germline CDR1 and CDR2 sequences are SQVTM and ANQGSEA. The length of the CDR3 is 14 residues. The CDR3, as DNA: TGCAGCGTGTTGTATTTAGGGGTTAACTATGGCTACACCTTC. This encodes CSVLYLGVNYGYTF.

The chain couples TRBV5-1 to TRBJ2-1, with a weak D call TRBD1 (5 bases). V was cut by 3 bases and J by 8 bases, with 9 bases left in between. CDR1 SGHRS and CDR2 YFSETQ come from the germline V gene. The CDR3 extends over 12 amino acids. CDR3 nucleotide sequence: TGCGCCAGCAGCTCTGACAGCCATGAGCAGTTCTTC. Its translation is CASSSDSHEQFF.

This chain uses TRBV2 with TRBJ2-5, with D possibly matching TRBD2 (6 bases). CDR1 is SNHLY, CDR2 FYNNEI, per germline. V lost 7 bases, J lost 4 bases, and 13 bases lay in between. The CDR3 runs 13 residues. This chain's CDR3 is CASTRGYRETQYF. Written as DNA, the CDR3 is TGTGCCAGCACCCGGGGGTATAGAGAGACCCAGTACTTC. Based on the CDR3 plus reference TRBV2 and TRBJ2-5, the full variable domain is EPEVTQTPSHQVTQMGQEVILRCVPISNHLYFYWYRQILGQKVEFLVSFYNNEISEKSEIFDDQFSVERPDGSNFTLKIRSTKLEDSAMYFCASTRGYRETQYFGPGTRLLVL.

The chain employs TRBV7-2 and TRBJ1-2; D uncertain. Trimming stripped 6 bases from V and 4 bases from J, with 12 bases between. The CDR3 runs 13 residues. Per germline, CDR1 SGHTA and CDR2 FQGNSA. The CDR3 nucleotides read TGTGCCAGCAGTGAAGGGATTTGCTATGGCTACACCTTC. Translation: CASSEGICYGYTF.

This clonotype was found a few times. This chain uses TRBV28 with TRBJ2-7; TRBD1 or TRBD2 may be the D gene (6 bases each). CDR1 and CDR2 (germline): MDHEN, SYDVKM. V was shortened by 5 bases and J by 0 bases, with 17 bases between the two germline ends. This CDR3 comprises 16 residues. The CDR3 DNA is TGTGCCAGCAGTCCGGGATCAGGGGAGGTCTCCTACGAGCAGTACTTC. Its translation is CASSPGSGEVSYEQYF.

The table lists this clonotype with a few counts. The gene calls are TRBV2 and TRBJ2-5, with 11 bases lining up with TRBD1. CDR1 is SNHLY and CDR2 is FYNNEI in the germline V gene. Losses at the gene ends were 8 bases for V and 5 bases for J; bases not matched to a gene: 7. The length of the CDR3 is 14 residues. CDR3 coding DNA: TGTGCCAGCCCCCGGACAGGGGGCAGGGAGACCCAGTACTTC. Translating it yields CASPRTGGRETQYF.

The gene calls are TRBV6-1 and TRBJ2-7; possible D gene TRBD2, 7 bases. V was pared by 6 bases and J by 2 bases, with 14 bases between. The germline V gene has CDR1 MNHNS and CDR2 SASEGT. The CDR3 loop spans 14 amino acids. For the CDR3, the DNA is TGTGCCAGCAGCGTGGGGGGGGCTCCCTACGAGCAGTACTTC. It specifies CASSVGGAPYEQYF.

This clonotype showed up just once. The chain is built from TRBV9 and TRBJ2-5, with D uncertain. V lost 4 bases and J lost 5, with 18 bases in between. Germline CDR1 is SGDLS and CDR2 is YYNGEE. CDR3 length: 15 amino acids. The CDR3 DNA reads as TGTGCCAGCAGCTCCGGACCCCTTTTTAGTGAGACCCAGTACTTC. Translation gives CASSSGPLFSETQYF.